The rows below give T cell receptor beta chains drawn from one sample of a study of blood T cell repertoires in COVID-19. The table came from immunoSEQ multiplex PCR; TCRdb's copy has only in-frame clones and leaves some out. The table includes under 250,000 clones, 89% detected once. Sequenced material: peripheral blood. All receptors come from a man aged 55-75 years who had recovered from COVID-19. Each CDR3 is given with its conserved first and last residue. The D gene is left open where the match is weak. For some rows the clone size is stated as once, few or many, or as a class when expanded; others skip it.

CDR3nt	CDR3aa	abundance	v_gene	j_gene	d_gene
TGTGCCTGGAGTGTAAGGGGGACAGGGTTCGGCTACACCTTC	CAWSVRGTGFGYTF	NA	TRBV30	TRBJ1-2	TRBD1
TGTGCCAGCAGCTTATTGGGGCATGGCACTGAAGCTTTCTTT	CASSLLGHGTEAFF	NA	TRBV7-3	TRBJ1-1	NA
TGCGCCAGCGCAGAGACCGGGACAAATTCCTACGAGCAGTACTTC	CASAETGTNSYEQYF	NA	TRBV5-1	TRBJ2-7	NA
TGCAGCAATCAGAACAGGGCTGTGGACGAGCAGTACTTC	CSNQNRAVDEQYF	NA	TRBV29-1	TRBJ2-7	NA
TGTGCCAGTAGGGAAGGAGGGGCGCACATTCAGTACTTC	CASREGGAHIQYF	NA	TRBV19	TRBJ2-4	NA
TGTGCCAGCAGCCCGGGGACAGGGGGATCAGATACGCAGTATTTT	CASSPGTGGSDTQYF	few	TRBV7-9	TRBJ2-3	TRBD1
TGTGCCAGCAGCTTAGATGTGGAGGGGGCTTTCTTT	CASSLDVEGAFF	NA	TRBV7-9	TRBJ1-1	NA
TGTGCCAGCAGCCAGAGCGGGGGGAATAATTCACCCCTCCACTTT	CASSQSGGNNSPLHF	NA	TRBV4-2	TRBJ1-6	NA
TGTGCCAGTAGCCTATACTGGACAGGGACAGGAAGGCCCCAGCATTTT	CASSLYWTGTGRPQHF	NA	TRBV19	TRBJ1-5	TRBD1
TGTGCCAGCAGCTTGAAAGGGGCCGGAGAAGCTTTCTTT	CASSLKGAGEAFF	once	TRBV7-3	TRBJ1-1	NA
TGTGCCAGCTTGAGACTAGCGGGAGGAGAAGAGACCCAGTACTTC	CASLRLAGGEETQYF	NA	TRBV2	TRBJ2-5	TRBD2
TGTGCCAGCAGCTTGTCCCTGGCCTCCTACGAGCAGTACTTC	CASSLSLASYEQYF	NA	TRBV7-2	TRBJ2-7	NA